This T cell receptor (beta chain) was found in a study of blood T cell repertoires in COVID-19. Whole-study context: Collection of acute and convalescent COVID-19 samples took place in the United States, Italy and Spain. The cDNA or gDNA used as material had been derived from T cells, B-cell-depleted T cells, or PBMCs.

Source study methods: Counts of nucleated cells, estimated from reference gene primer amplification, were obtained. Here immunoSEQ multiplex PCR was the method, and the copy in TCRdb shows in-frame clones only, minus some. V and J calls and clone size are those listed in that table; D and trimming were worked out from the DNA. The table shows approximately 22,000 clones, with roughly 73% occurring only once. The junction had 8 bases not matched to a gene; V was cut back by 8 bases and J by 5 bases. The germline gives CDR1 SNHLY, CDR2 FYNNEI. The CDR3 has 14 amino acids. This clone was observed a handful of times.

The source is a human donor in a cohort sampled during active or convalescent COVID-19. The sequencing input was peripheral blood. The rearrangement links TRBV2 to TRBJ2-2, with TRBD1 identical over 7 bases. The CDR3: CASRQGLGTGELFF. CDR3 in DNA: TGTGCCAGCCGACAGGGCTTGGGTACCGGGGAGCTGTTTTTT.